These 9 T cell receptor beta chains were sequenced from one sample in a study of regulatory T cells in long-lasting Graves disease. HTBI primers from iRepertoire and Arm-PCR of CDR3 regions yielded the TCR beta libraries. One entry per CDR3 protein, called by TCRdb with MiXCR from the multiplex PCR reads. Of 400,000 or so distinct CDR3 sequences in the sample, 23% are singletons; the top ten hold approximately 26%. The time point denotes: persistent/refractory GD, antithyroid drugs over 5 years with positive TRAb. The TCR library used RNA extracted from PBMCs. This specimen was peripheral blood mononuclear cells (PBMCs), taken when the disease was refractory, from a patient treated with antithyroid drugs. Receptors originate from a female donor with Graves disease.

Ten or more counts support this clonotype. The V call is TRBV2, the J call TRBJ2-7; TRBD1 matches 10 bases. This CDR3 comprises 14 residues. Germline V gene data show CDR1 as SNHLY and CDR2 as FYNNEI. Trimming at V came to 6 bases and at J to 2 bases, leaving 4 bases not matched to a gene. The CDR3 spells CASRAGTGAYEQYF. The CDR3 nucleotides are TGTGCCAGCAGAGCCGGGACAGGGGCCTACGAGCAGTACTTC. The full variable domain, its missing parts supplied by reference TRBV2 and TRBJ2-7, is EPEVTQTPSHQVTQMGQEVILRCVPISNHLYFYWYRQILGQKVEFLVSFYNNEISEKSEIFDDQFSVERPDGSNFTLKIRSTKLEDSAMYFCASRAGTGAYEQYFGPGTRLTVT.

This clonotype came up once. The chain links TRBV20-1 to TRBJ2-7, with unresolved D. This CDR3 is built from 14 residues. Per the germline V gene, CDR1 is DFQATT and CDR2 is SNEGSKA (reference sequence). Trimming removed 0 bases at V and 2 bases at J, with 11 bases between. The DNA for the CDR3 is TGCAGTGCTAGAGATCTTAAACGGCCCTACGAGCAGTACTTC. Encoded protein: CSARDLKRPYEQYF.

J is TRBJ2-1 and V is TRBV12-3 or TRBV12-4, with TRBD2 matching over 7 bases. V lost 7 bases, J lost 9 bases, and 18 bases stayed unmatched. The CDR3 totals 16 residues. The CDR3 spells CASTQAHGGTTREQFF. CDR3 DNA sequence: TGTGCCAGCACCCAAGCGCACGGGGGGACCACACGTGAGCAGTTCTTC.

The rearrangement links TRBV7-2 to TRBJ1-4; possibly TRBD1 for D (5 bases). Germline V gene data show CDR1 as SGHTA and CDR2 as FQGNSA. V shed 6 bases and J shed 8 bases, with 16 bases lying between them. CDR3 length: 14 residues. CDR3: CASSPGGNDEKLFF. The CDR3 bases are TGTGCCAGCAGTCCCGGGGGGAACGACGAAAAACTGTTTTTT.

The chain has TRBV9 and TRBJ2-2; no reliable D call. CDR1 SGDLS and CDR2 YYNGEE come from the germline V gene. Trimming took 3 bases from V and 0 from J, leaving 9 bases between them. CDR3 length equals 15 residues. Here the CDR3 reads CASSGLSANTGELFF. CDR3 nucleotide sequence: TGTGCCAGCAGCGGTCTTTCCGCGAACACCGGGGAGCTGTTTTTT.

This clonotype was detected only a few times. The CDR3 DNA follows: TGTGCCAGCTCACCTATGGGACAGGGTAACGAAAAACTGTTTTTT. It is translated as CASSPMGQGNEKLFF. This rearrangement joins TRBV18 to TRBJ1-4; TRBD1 aligns across 9 bases. V lost 3 bases and J lost 8; bases outside the gene matches: 7. The CDR3 has 15 amino acids. Germline V gene sequence: CDR1 KGHSH, CDR2 LQKENI. Full variable domain (remainder filled in from reference TRBV18 and TRBJ1-4): NAGVMQNPRHLVRRRGQEARLRCSPMKGHSHVYWYRQLPEEGLKFMVYLQKENIIDESGMPKERFSAEFPKEGPSILRIQQVVRGDSAAYFCASSPMGQGNEKLFFGSGTQLSVL.

This clonotype was seen a few times. The chain carries TRBV6-5 and TRBJ1-6; 8 bases fit TRBD1. CDR3 length equals 15 residues. V was clipped by 4 bases and J by 14 bases; unmatched bases: 13. Germline V CDR1 and CDR2: MNHEY, SVGAGI. The CDR3 DNA is TGTGCCAGCAGTTCCCCGGACAGGGCCTCGGGGGCCCTCCACTTT. Protein sequence: CASSSPDRASGALHF.

This clonotype was counted between two and nine times. The DNA for the CDR3 is TGTGCCAGCAGTAGCGGACTAGTAGAGGAGACCCAGTACTTC. Translating gives CASSSGLVEETQYF. The J gene is TRBJ2-5, the V gene TRBV27; 7 nucleotides agree with TRBD2. Germline V gene data show CDR1 as MNHEY and CDR2 as SMNVEV (reference sequence). With 5 bases clipped from V and 5 bases from J, the junction kept 8 bases outside the gene matches. The CDR3 is 14 amino acids.

This clonotype was seen a handful of times. The V and J genes are TRBV13 and TRBJ1-5; TRBD1 matches 9 bases. V was pared by 7 bases and J by 0 bases, with 10 bases of the junction left unmatched. Germline V gene data show CDR1 as PRHDT and CDR2 as FYEKMQ (reference sequence). CDR3 length: 17 amino acids. The CDR3 DNA reads as TGTGCCAGCATGAAGGACAGGGGATTCTGTAGCAATCAGCCCCAGCATTTT. It translates to CASMKDRGFCSNQPQHF.